One and the same sample provided the 20 T cell receptor beta chains below, sequenced in a study of blood T cell repertoires in COVID-19. Some clones are missing from TCRdb's copy, which holds only in-frame ones; the method was immunoSEQ multiplex PCR. Seen here are a few hundred thousand clones, approximately 90% observed once, and the top ten hold 1.2%. Sequencing was carried out using PBMCs or T cells enriched from blood (not recorded which). The receptors derive from a man aged 30 to 45 who had recovered from COVID-19.

This clone showed up just once. The rearrangement uses TRBV6-4 and TRBJ1-2; possible D gene TRBD1, 6 bases. This CDR3 region has 17 residues. V lost 4 bases, J lost 4 bases, and 22 bases lay in between. The germline V gene encodes CDR1 MRHNA and CDR2 SNTAGT. CDR3 residues: CASSGVFSTGTRYGYTF. The CDR3 DNA reads TGTGCCAGCAGTGGCGTGTTTTCTACAGGGACACGCTATGGCTACACCTTC.

The gene calls are TRBV11-1 and TRBJ2-7; 8 bases are shared with TRBD2. Germline CDR1 reads SGHAT; CDR2 reads FQDESV (reference sequence). The length of the CDR3 is 15 residues. With V trimmed by 3 bases and J by 1 base, 5 bases remained unmatched. CDR3 in DNA: TGTGCCAGCAGCTTGGGTGCTAGCGGGTCCTACGAGCAGTACTTC. It is translated as CASSLGASGSYEQYF.

The genes are TRBV30 and TRBJ1-2; 9 nucleotides align to TRBD1. The germline V gene has CDR1 GTSNPN and CDR2 SVGIG (reference sequence). The CDR3 loop spans 12 amino acids. V dropped 1 base and J dropped 8; count of bases not matched to a gene: 2. The CDR3 region has the DNA TGTGCCTGGAGTGGGACAGGGGTGGGCTACACCTTC. Residues: CAWSGTGVGYTF.

The chain recombines TRBV5-8 with TRBJ1-1; D is perhaps TRBD1 (5 bases). Trimming took 2 bases from V and 5 from J, leaving 10 bases between them. The germline V gene has CDR1 SGHTS and CDR2 YDEGEE. The CDR3 spans 13 residues. The CDR3: CASSFRVSTEAFF. DNA of the CDR3: TGTGCCAGCAGCTTCAGGGTCTCTACTGAAGCTTTCTTT.

This sequence joins TRBV10-3 and TRBJ2-7, with 8 bases identical to TRBD2. The CDR3 has 13 residues. Germline CDR1 and CDR2: ENHRY and SYGVKD. V lost 10 bases, J lost 3 bases, and 8 bases stayed unmatched. CDR3 region: CATQHGTSYEQYF. DNA for the CDR3: TGTGCCACACAACATGGGACTAGCTACGAGCAGTACTTC.

This clone was counted only a few times. The chain couples TRBV24-1 to TRBJ2-5; the match to TRBD2 covers 8 bases. V was clipped by 3 bases and J by 4 bases; unmatched bases: 12. This CDR3 region has 17 residues. Germline V gene sequence: CDR1 KGHDR, CDR2 SFDVKD. The CDR3 nucleotides read TGTGCCACCAGTGATCGAACCGGGACTAGTAAGCCAGAGACCCAGTACTTC. Protein: CATSDRTGTSKPETQYF.

This chain joins TRBV19 and TRBJ1-5; weak D call: TRBD1 (6 bases). This CDR3 contains 15 residues. The germline V gene encodes CDR1 LNHDA and CDR2 SQIVND (reference sequence). Trimming shortened V by 1 base and J by 0 bases, and 7 bases separated the two germline ends. This CDR3 is CASSIAGDSNQPQHF. The CDR3, as DNA: TGTGCCAGTAGTATAGCAGGGGATAGCAATCAGCCCCAGCATTTT.

This chain joins TRBV11-3 and TRBJ2-7, with TRBD1 identical over 8 bases. The CDR3 length is 14 residues. V was clipped by 4 bases and J by 6 bases; unmatched bases: 8. The germline CDR1 and CDR2 sequences are SGHNT and YENEEA. DNA for the CDR3: TGTGCCAGCAGCTGGGCCGGGACAGGTGGCGAGCAGTACTTC. It codes for CASSWAGTGGEQYF.

This chain joins TRBV7-6 and TRBJ2-1; 10 nucleotides line up with TRBD2. The CDR3 is 16 amino acids. Germline V gives CDR1 SGHVS, CDR2 FNYEAQ. Trimming at V came to 2 bases and at J to 5 bases, leaving 6 bases not matched to a gene. The CDR3 region has the DNA TGTGCCAGCAGCTTACGAGCCACTAGCGGGGACAATGAGCAGTTCTTC. Translating it yields CASSLRATSGDNEQFF.

In this sample, this clone turned up once. The rearrangement links TRBV11-2 to TRBJ1-4; possibly TRBD1 for D (6 bases). Germline CDR1 is SGHAT and CDR2 is FQNNGV. This CDR3 comprises 16 residues. The V gene lost 5 bases and the J gene lost 8 bases, with 21 bases spanning the gap. The CDR3 DNA sequence: TGTGCCAGCAGCCCCGACCGACAGGAGTCCTCGGAAAAACTGTTTTTT. Amino acids: CASSPDRQESSEKLFF.

The chain joins TRBV6-5 to TRBJ2-3; D is undetermined. The CDR3 covers 13 residues. Germline V lookup: CDR1 MNHEY, CDR2 SVGAGI. Trimming took off 1 base at V and 3 bases at J, with 5 bases between the two ends. The CDR3 DNA reads as TGTGCCAGCAGTTACTTCGCGACAGATACGCAGTATTTT. It encodes CASSYFATDTQYF.

The rearrangement links TRBV19 to TRBJ1-5; D gene unclear. V gave up 3 bases and J gave up 2 bases, with 11 bases separating them. CDR1 is LNHDA, CDR2 SQIVND, per germline (reference sequence). CDR3 length: 15 residues. CDR3 DNA: TGTGCCAGTAGTATTTGGGTGGAGGGCAATCAGCCCCAGCATTTT. Protein sequence: CASSIWVEGNQPQHF.

The chain combines TRBV11-2 with TRBJ1-3, with 7 positions matching TRBD1. V was clipped by 4 bases and J by 4 bases; unmatched bases: 4. The CDR3 runs 14 residues. The germline V gene has CDR1 SGHAT and CDR2 FQNNGV. CDR3 coding DNA: TGTGCCAGCAGCTCGCCAGGGGGAGGAAACACCATATATTTT. The encoded protein is CASSSPGGGNTIYF.

CDR3 sequence: CASSHGELFF. DNA of the CDR3: TGTGCCAGCAGCCACGGGGAGCTGTTTTTT. This sequence joins TRBV11-2 and TRBJ2-2; D remains ambiguous. The germline CDR1 and CDR2 sequences are SGHAT and FQNNGV. The germline V and J ends were trimmed by 5 bases and 7 bases, with 2 bases remaining between them. The CDR3 consists of 10 residues.

This chain joins TRBV7-9 and TRBJ2-2; TRBD1 matches at 11 bases. This CDR3 spans 16 amino acids. V shed 3 bases and J 4 bases; nucleotides not matched to a gene: 4. Germline loops: CDR1 SEHNR, CDR2 FQNEAQ (reference sequence). The DNA for the CDR3 is TGTGCCAGCAGCTTCACCGGGACAGGGGGCACCGGGGAGCTGTTTTTT. Translating it yields CASSFTGTGGTGELFF.

The chain is built from TRBV15 and TRBJ1-1; 8 bases match TRBD1. The CDR3 consists of 17 residues. Germline trimming cut 1 base from V and 7 bases from J; bases unmatched to any gene: 14. Germline V CDR1 and CDR2: LNHNV, YYDKDF (reference sequence). DNA of the CDR3: TGTGCCACCAGCAGAGTCTTCGACAGGGGTACCACCGGTGAAGCTTTCTTT. Protein: CATSRVFDRGTTGEAFF.

This chain joins TRBV7-6 and TRBJ2-5; 9 bases map to TRBD1. The CDR3 sequence is 15 residues long. V gave up 5 bases and J gave up 2 bases; unmatched junction bases: 6. Germline lookup yields CDR1 SGHVS and CDR2 FNYEAQ. CDR3 in amino acids: CASSPGTGNQETQYF. In DNA form, the CDR3 reads TGTGCCAGCAGCCCCGGGACAGGGAATCAAGAGACCCAGTACTTC.

The chain combines TRBV19 with TRBJ2-5, with 7 bases fitting TRBD1. V shed 6 bases and J 4 bases; nucleotides not matched to a gene: 8. The length of the CDR3 is 14 residues. Germline V gene data show CDR1 as LNHDA and CDR2 as SQIVND (reference sequence). CDR3 DNA sequence: TGTGCCAGTAGCCCCTTGGACAGGCGAGAGACCCAGTACTTC. Translating it yields CASSPLDRRETQYF.

This sequence joins TRBV7-9 and TRBJ2-5; D ambiguous. The CDR3 runs to 12 residues. The germline V gene encodes CDR1 SEHNR and CDR2 FQNEAQ (reference sequence). The ends were cut back, 5 bases at V and 5 bases at J, with 9 bases in the middle. The CDR3 coding sequence is TGTGCCAGCAGCCCAACTGCTGAGACCCAGTACTTC. Translation gives CASSPTAETQYF.

This clone was observed a single time. The rearrangement links TRBV19 to TRBJ2-7; D ambiguous. Trimming left V 1 base short and J 4 bases short, with 8 bases between. Per germline, CDR1 LNHDA and CDR2 SQIVND (reference sequence). The CDR3 has 13 amino acids. The CDR3 nucleotides read TGTGCCAGTAGTATAGGTCTCGGGTACGAGCAGTACTTC. Encoded protein: CASSIGLGYEQYF.